This T cell receptor beta chain was found in a study of healthy donors' naive CD4 and CD8 T cells. TCR libraries were built from about 520 ng of total RNA by linear amplification. TCRdb re-derived calls from the reads in MiXCR, one entry per CDR3 protein. Among roughly 200,000 distinct CDR3 sequences, 65% to 80% were seen once, and the ten largest hold roughly 2.4%. Germline V CDR1 and CDR2: KGHDR, SFDVKD. Trimming shortened V by 0 bases and J by 6 bases, and 7 bases separated the two germline ends. This CDR3 region has 14 residues. This clonotype was sampled from a pool of human donors in good health; the sample pools cells from several healthy donors. Sequencing used naive CD4+ and CD8+ T cells sorted from blood, pooled from several donors. This chain joins TRBV24-1 and TRBJ2-2; possible D gene TRBD1, 5 bases. This CDR3 is CATSDLTGPGELFF. CDR3 DNA sequence: TGTGCCACCAGTGATTTGACAGGCCCCGGGGAGCTGTTTTTT.